The 21 T cell receptor beta chains below all came from one sample that was sequenced in a study of blood T cells in healthy people across ages. A sample-barcoded 5' primer and a J-beta primer mix were used in a second PCR of about 6 to 12 cycles. MiXCR, run by TCRdb on the 5' RACE reads, gives a single entry per CDR3 protein. The table lists around 1.5 million distinct CDR3 sequences, about 31% of them singletons. Sequencing was carried out using blood. All receptors come from a woman aged 25 to 39 in good health.

This clonotype was detected only a few times. V and J are TRBV27 and TRBJ2-3; D is undetermined. The ends were cut back, 3 bases at V and 3 bases at J, with 10 bases in the middle. This CDR3 is 14 amino acids long. Germline V gives CDR1 MNHEY, CDR2 SMNVEV (reference sequence). The CDR3 sequence is CASSFSARTDTQYF. CDR3 sequence (DNA): TGTGCCAGCAGTTTCTCGGCTAGAACAGATACGCAGTATTTT.

The rearrangement joins TRBV12-3 or TRBV12-4 to TRBJ1-2, with 9 bases aligning to TRBD1. V lost 2 bases and J lost 6; bases outside the gene matches: 4. This CDR3 has 14 amino acids. The CDR3, as DNA: TGTGCCAGCAGTTTACGTGACAGGGGGAATGGCTACACCTTC. It encodes CASSLRDRGNGYTF.

The chain uses TRBV5-1 and TRBJ2-1; 7 positions agree with TRBD2. The CDR3 is 15 residues long. J gave up 8 bases and V 4 bases, and 12 bases lay outside the gene matches. Germline CDR1 reads SGHRS; CDR2 reads YFSETQ. The CDR3 bases are TGCGCCAGCAGCATCAGCGGGGCGGCTAGGGATGAGCAGTTCTTC. It encodes CASSISGAARDEQFF.

J is TRBJ2-5 and V is TRBV20-1, with 10 positions matching TRBD2. The CDR3 consists of 13 residues. From germline, CDR1 is DFQATT and CDR2 SNEGSKA (reference sequence). The CDR3 here is CSATSGKGETQYF. The CDR3 DNA is TGCAGCGCCACTAGCGGGAAAGGGGAGACCCAGTACTTC.

The chain uses TRBV5-1 and TRBJ2-2, with TRBD2 matching over 11 bases. Trimming took 0 bases from V and 3 from J; bases not matched to a gene: 4. Germline assignment: CDR1 SGHRS and CDR2 YFSETQ. The CDR3 consists of 17 residues. The CDR3 nucleotides are TGCGCCAGCAGCTTGGCTAGCGGGGGGCGCGACACCGGGGAGCTGTTTTTT. It codes for CASSLASGGRDTGELFF. Using reference TRBV5-1 and TRBJ2-2 for the parts outside the CDR3, the full variable domain is KAGVTQTPRYLIKTRGQQVTLSCSPISGHRSVSWYQQTPGQGLQFLFEYFSETQRNKGNFPGRFSGRQFSNSRSEMNVSTLELGDSALYLCASSLASGGRDTGELFFGEGSRLTVL.

This clonotype was observed a few times. J is TRBJ1-4 and V is TRBV28; 9 nucleotides agree with TRBD1. Germline CDR1 reads MDHEN; CDR2 reads SYDVKM. The CDR3 spans 19 residues. With 6 bases clipped from V and 0 bases from J, the junction kept 14 bases outside the gene matches. DNA of the CDR3: TGTGCCAGCAGCCGAAACAGGGGGCGAGGAGGGGCAACTAATGAAAAACTGTTTTTT. It specifies CASSRNRGRGGATNEKLFF.

This clonotype turned up a few times. The V gene is TRBV29-1, the J gene TRBJ2-3, with D maybe TRBD2 (6 bases). The CDR3 totals 14 residues. Trimming stripped 6 bases from V and 13 bases from J, with 26 bases between. CDR1 and CDR2 (germline): SQVTM, ANQGSEA. CDR3 DNA sequence: TGCAGCGTCAGTGAGGGAGGACCGGGGGTGGGGGAGTATTTT. Amino acid sequence: CSVSEGGPGVGEYF.

This clonotype was seen a few times. This chain links TRBV25-1 with TRBJ1-2; 8 nucleotides line up with TRBD1. The CDR3 spans 16 residues. The junction had 9 bases not matched to a gene; V was cut back by 5 bases and J by 1 base. Germline CDR1 MGHDK, CDR2 SYGVNS. CDR3 sequence reads: CASSHWETGDNYGYTF. The CDR3 DNA reads as TGTGCCAGCAGTCACTGGGAGACAGGGGATAACTATGGCTACACCTTC.

This clonotype was recorded at least ten times. Here the CDR3 reads CASSQGAGANVLTF. The CDR3 DNA reads TGTGCCAGCAGCCAGGGGGCTGGGGCCAACGTCCTGACTTTC. This chain joins TRBV3-1 and TRBJ2-6; D may correspond to TRBD1 or TRBD2 (5 bases each). CDR1 and CDR2 from the germline V gene are LGHDT and YNNKEL (reference sequence). This CDR3 is 14 amino acids long. With 3 bases removed from V and 2 bases from J, the gap between germline ends came to 5 bases.

The J gene is TRBJ2-7, the V gene TRBV7-8; a possible D gene is TRBD1 (5 bases). CDR1 and CDR2 (germline): SGHVS, FQNEAQ. With 3 bases removed from V and 1 base from J, the gap between germline ends came to 10 bases. This CDR3 region has 14 residues. The DNA for the CDR3 is TGTGCCAGCAGCTTGACAGCAGCTTCCTACGAGCAGTACTTC. It is translated as CASSLTAASYEQYF.

The chain couples TRBV12-3 or TRBV12-4 to TRBJ1-2, with D maybe TRBD1 (5 bases). CDR3 size: 13 residues. V was cut by 4 bases and J by 8 bases, with 14 bases left in between. The CDR3 is CASSWDLFGGYTF. CDR3 sequence (DNA): TGTGCCAGCAGTTGGGACTTATTTGGGGGCTACACCTTC.

This clonotype was recorded many times. The V gene is TRBV29-1, the J gene TRBJ2-1, with D possibly called TRBD1 or TRBD2 (5 bases each). The CDR3 totals 15 residues. CDR1 is SQVTM and CDR2 is ANQGSEA in the germline V gene. Trimming took 4 bases from V and 3 from J, leaving 16 bases between them. The CDR3 DNA reads as TGCAGCGTTGTATCGCTAGCAGGGAACTACAATGAGCAGTTCTTC. Translating gives CSVVSLAGNYNEQFF.

The sample holds a few counts of this clonotype. The chain has TRBV5-1 and TRBJ2-7; D is perhaps TRBD1 or TRBD2 (5 bases each). Germline values: CDR1 SGHRS, CDR2 YFSETQ. The length of the CDR3 is 15 residues. V was shortened by 5 bases and J by 2 bases, with 17 bases between the two germline ends. CDR3 loop: CASSNRGRVTYEQYF. In nucleotides, the CDR3 is TGCGCCAGCAGTAACCGGGGCAGGGTTACCTACGAGCAGTACTTC.

This rearrangement joins TRBV28 to TRBJ1-2, with D maybe TRBD1 (5 bases). Germline loops: CDR1 MDHEN, CDR2 SYDVKM. This CDR3 is built from 16 residues. V lost 4 bases to trimming and J lost 1 base, with 16 bases between them. The CDR3 protein is CASSSPGTKNNYGYTF. CDR3 nucleotide sequence: TGTGCCAGCAGTTCTCCCGGGACCAAAAATAACTATGGCTACACCTTC.

This clonotype has a count of ten or more. The J gene is TRBJ2-1, the V gene TRBV4-2; 9 bases line up with TRBD2. V was pared by 1 base and J by 3 bases, with 1 base of the junction left unmatched. CDR1 LGHNA and CDR2 YNFKEQ come from the germline V gene. The CDR3 extends over 15 amino acids. DNA for the CDR3: TGTGCCAGCAGCCAAGTAGCGGGAGTCTACAATGAGCAGTTCTTC. Amino acids: CASSQVAGVYNEQFF.

The gene calls are TRBV7-7 and TRBJ1-6; D gene ambiguous. The germline V and J ends were trimmed by 4 bases and 4 bases, with 17 bases remaining between them. The germline CDR1 and CDR2 sequences are SSHAT and FNYEAQ (reference sequence). The CDR3 is 17 residues long. The CDR3 bases are TGTGCCAGCAGCTGTAGAGAACCAACAGATTATAATTCACCCCTCCACTTT. Protein: CASSCREPTDYNSPLHF.

This clonotype was recorded many times. The rearrangement links TRBV7-2 to TRBJ2-7, with TRBD2 matching 10 bases. Germline V gene lookup returns CDR1 SGHTA and CDR2 FQGNSA. V shed 10 bases, J shed 4 bases, and the junction held 7 bases outside the gene matches. The CDR3 extends over 13 amino acids. The CDR3 here is CAIKTSGFYEQYF. The CDR3 DNA is TGTGCCATCAAGACTAGCGGGTTTTACGAGCAGTACTTC. The full variable domain, with the rest looked up from reference TRBV7-2 and TRBJ2-7, is GAGVSQSPSNKVTEKGKDVELRCDPISGHTALYWYRQSLGQGLEFLIYFQGNSAPDKSGLPSDRFSAERTGGSVSTLTIQRTQQEDSAVYLCAIKTSGFYEQYFGPGTRLTVT.

V gene TRBV18 combines with J gene TRBJ1-2; D call uncertain. Trimming cost V 4 bases and J 8 bases, with 14 bases left between them. The CDR3 spans 13 residues. Looked up from germline, CDR1 is KGHSH and CDR2 is LQKENI. The CDR3, as DNA: TGTGCCAGCTCACGCGGTTCCTTGGACGGCTACACCTTC. Translation gives CASSRGSLDGYTF.

Ten or more counts support this clonotype. The chain joins TRBV7-8 to TRBJ2-1, with a possible D match to TRBD2 (6 bases). Trimming left V 5 bases short and J 7 bases short, with 6 bases between. This CDR3 has 11 residues. Germline loops: CDR1 SGHVS, CDR2 FQNEAQ. CDR3 bases: TGTGCCAGCAGCGGGAGGAATGAGCAGTTCTTC. As protein: CASSGRNEQFF.

This clonotype was recorded many times. For the CDR3, the DNA is TGCAGTGCCGACCGGGACAGGGGCTACGAGCAGTACTTC. This translates into CSADRDRGYEQYF. J is TRBJ2-7 and V is TRBV20-1, with 10 positions matching TRBD1. The CDR3 loop spans 13 amino acids. Trimming cost V 6 bases and J 3 bases; bases outside gene matches: 5. Germline lookup yields CDR1 DFQATT and CDR2 SNEGSKA (reference sequence).

This clonotype has a single count. CDR3 region: CSVETGGAGYNEQFF. CDR3 DNA sequence: TGCAGCGTCGAAACAGGGGGCGCGGGCTACAATGAGCAGTTCTTC. This rearrangement joins TRBV29-1 to TRBJ2-1; 9 bases fit TRBD1. The CDR3 extends over 15 amino acids. Germline CDR1 reads SQVTM; CDR2 reads ANQGSEA. J lost 3 bases, V lost 6 bases, and 9 bases had no gene match.